This is a list of T cell receptor beta chains from one sample in a study of T cells expressing NK-cell markers. TCRdb re-called the 5' RACE reads and gives one entry per CDR3 protein, without DNA. The repertoire table contains 550,000 to 600,000 distinct CDR3 sequences. The sample consisted of blood T cells: a sorted CD56 or NKG2C T cell subset, CD4+ or CD8+ T cells, or bulk PBMC T cells (not recorded which). The origin of the receptors is a man younger than 35 in good health. The CDR3 runs from the conserved cysteine through the conserved F or W. The order of the fields is J gene, V gene, CDR3 protein.

j_call: TRBJ2-3; v_call: TRBV7-2; cdr3_aa: CASSFRGRQVDTQYF
j_call: TRBJ1-2; v_call: TRBV6-5; cdr3_aa: CASSFQGGEGGYTF
j_call: TRBJ2-7; v_call: TRBV2; cdr3_aa: CASGYHRLDAQRQVYEQYF
j_call: TRBJ2-5; v_call: TRBV2; cdr3_aa: CASSGLRQETQYF
j_call: TRBJ2-3; v_call: TRBV9; cdr3_aa: CASRSTSGMLDTQYF
j_call: TRBJ2-3; v_call: TRBV29-1; cdr3_aa: CSVLQGYTDTQYF
j_call: TRBJ2-2; v_call: TRBV18; cdr3_aa: CASSPRGLANTGELFF
j_call: TRBJ2-7; v_call: TRBV21-1; cdr3_aa: CASSKALGYEQYF
j_call: TRBJ2-7; v_call: TRBV20-1; cdr3_aa: CSASLAGWAGEQYF
j_call: TRBJ2-3; v_call: TRBV7-2; cdr3_aa: CASKSGSFGTDTQYF
j_call: TRBJ1-5; v_call: TRBV20-1; cdr3_aa: CSARGRTYSNQPQHF
j_call: TRBJ1-1; v_call: TRBV12-5; cdr3_aa: CASGPPGSSLNTEAFF
j_call: TRBJ2-7; v_call: TRBV20-1; cdr3_aa: CSARDASGPSYEQYF
j_call: TRBJ2-2; v_call: TRBV12-3/TRBV12-4; cdr3_aa: CAGRGAGELFF
j_call: TRBJ2-5; v_call: TRBV7-2; cdr3_aa: CASSTSGRASETQYF
j_call: TRBJ2-1; v_call: TRBV18; cdr3_aa: CASSPMTSGRAFEQFF
j_call: TRBJ2-1; v_call: TRBV11-2; cdr3_aa: CASSQSELLDGQFF
j_call: TRBJ2-1; v_call: TRBV15; cdr3_aa: CATSRVRLAGGQGDEQFF
j_call: TRBJ2-1; v_call: TRBV6-1; cdr3_aa: CASSESGRPEQFF
j_call: TRBJ2-7; v_call: TRBV10-3; cdr3_aa: CAITMTGDISEQYF
j_call: TRBJ2-7; v_call: TRBV20-1; cdr3_aa: CSAGGNAYEQYF
j_call: TRBJ2-1; v_call: TRBV5-6; cdr3_aa: CASSLGGVLIYNEQFF
j_call: TRBJ2-3; v_call: TRBV7-6; cdr3_aa: CASSLGASGAVDTQYF
j_call: TRBJ2-7; v_call: TRBV2; cdr3_aa: CASSEQRSSYEQYF